Each of the 13 T cell receptor beta chains below was sequenced from the same sample in a study of CD8 T cell repertoires and HIV-1 epitope variants. Antigens for these TCRs are unknown. Sequencing used immunoSEQ multiplex PCR; TCRdb keeps in-frame clones, though not all of them. The data show some 7,000 clones, around 64% seen once. Sequences were obtained from cultured CD8+ T cells derived from PBMCs. The receptors stem from a male donor with HIV.

V and J are TRBV21-1 and TRBJ2-5; the table calls TRBD2, which could not be checked here. TRBV21-1 counts as a pseudogene. The CDR3 spans 17 residues. The CDR3, as DNA: TGTGCCAGCAGCAATAATCCCGAGGCCCTCCCTCAAGAGACCCAGTACTTC. Protein sequence: CASSNNPEALPQETQYF.

J is TRBJ1-5 and V is TRBV18; a weak D match, TRBD1 (6 bases). Trimming removed 2 bases from V and 0 bases from J, with 17 bases in between. The CDR3 sequence is 18 residues long. Looked up from germline, CDR1 is KGHSH and CDR2 is LQKENI. The CDR3 DNA is TGTGCCAGCTCACCAACAGGGAGAGGACTTTATAGCAATCAGCCCCAGCATTTT. As protein: CASSPTGRGLYSNQPQHF.

The chain uses TRBV28 and TRBJ2-7, with no clear D. The germline gives CDR1 MDHEN, CDR2 SYDVKM. The CDR3 has 14 residues. The ends were cut back, 5 bases at V and 5 bases at J, with 16 bases in the middle. The CDR3 protein is CASSPARTYDEQYF. The CDR3 DNA reads as TGTGCCAGCAGTCCCGCGAGAACTTATGACGAGCAGTACTTC.

The J gene is TRBJ2-3, the V gene TRBV13; D is ambiguous. Trimming left V 0 bases short and J 3 bases short, with 4 bases between. Germline V gene sequence: CDR1 PRHDT, CDR2 FYEKMQ (reference sequence). CDR3 length equals 13 residues. CDR3 sequence reads: CASSLGGTDTQYF. The CDR3 region has the DNA TGTGCCAGCAGCTTAGGAGGGACAGATACGCAGTATTTT.

The genes are TRBV6-6 and TRBJ2-1; D unclear. Per the germline V gene, CDR1 is MNHNY and CDR2 is SVGAGI (reference sequence). V lost 8 bases and J lost 7, with 12 bases in between. The CDR3 runs to 12 residues. CDR3 nucleotide sequence: TGTGCCAGCTTCCAAGGGAAGAATGAGCAGTTCTTC. It yields the protein CASFQGKNEQFF.

This rearrangement joins TRBV5-3 to TRBJ2-7; no definite D call. TRBV5-3 is sorted into the ORF group, with uncertain function. The CDR3 has 13 amino acids. V lost 4 bases to trimming and J lost 0 bases, with 8 bases between them. DNA of the CDR3: TGTGCCAGAAGCGCCGACAACTCCTACGAGCAGTACTTC. Translating it yields CARSADNSYEQYF.

The rearrangement links TRBV7-9 to TRBJ2-7; D ambiguous. In germline, CDR1 is SEHNR, CDR2 FQNEAQ (reference sequence). V was pared by 5 bases and J by 3 bases, with 17 bases between. The CDR3 consists of 15 residues. In nucleotides, the CDR3 is TGTGCCAGCAGCCAATCTACGGGTCAAGTCTACGAGCAGTACTTC. It codes for CASSQSTGQVYEQYF.

This chain uses TRBV28 with TRBJ2-1, with D hard to call. CDR1 is MDHEN, CDR2 SYDVKM, per germline. This CDR3 spans 13 amino acids. V was cut by 5 bases and J by 8 bases, with 13 bases left in between. The CDR3 sequence is CASSPGVAHEQFF. The CDR3 DNA reads as TGTGCCAGCAGTCCCGGAGTAGCCCATGAGCAGTTCTTC.

The rearrangement links TRBV27 to TRBJ2-5, with D tentatively TRBD2 (5 bases). The CDR3 runs to 14 residues. The V and J ends lost 6 bases and 1 base respectively, with 12 bases between them. The germline V gene encodes CDR1 MNHEY and CDR2 SMNVEV (reference sequence). CDR3 in amino acids: CASSPISGQETQYF. The CDR3 region has the DNA TGTGCCAGCAGCCCAATAAGCGGCCAAGAGACCCAGTACTTC.

This clone has just one count. The chain has TRBV18 and TRBJ1-1, with 9 bases that match TRBD1. The length of the CDR3 is 16 residues. V trimming: 2 bases; J trimming: 3 bases; junction bases outside the gene matches: 7. Germline CDR1 KGHSH, CDR2 LQKENI. Here the CDR3 reads CASSPGQGNADTEAFF. CDR3 coding DNA: TGTGCCAGCTCACCAGGACAGGGGAATGCTGACACTGAAGCTTTCTTT. Complete variable domain (other parts from reference TRBV18 and TRBJ1-1): NAGVMQNPRHLVRRRGQEARLRCSPMKGHSHVYWYRQLPEEGLKFMVYLQKENIIDESGMPKERFSAEFPKEGPSILRIQQVVRGDSAAYFCASSPGQGNADTEAFFGQGTRLTVV.

J is TRBJ2-7 and V is TRBV7-3, with 7 bases fitting TRBD1. Germline CDR1 reads SGHTA; CDR2 reads FQGTGA. This CDR3 contains 14 residues. V trimming: 3 bases; J trimming: 7 bases; junction bases outside the gene matches: 9. The CDR3 region has the DNA TGTGCCAGCAGCTTGGGACAGTACCTTCGTGAGCAGTACTTC. This codes for CASSLGQYLREQYF.

This rearrangement joins TRBV19 to TRBJ2-4, with TRBD2 identical over 11 bases. The germline gives CDR1 LNHDA, CDR2 SQIVND (reference sequence). J was trimmed by 5 bases and V by 7 bases; bases with no gene match: 16. This CDR3 has 18 residues. In DNA, the CDR3 is TGTGCCAGTAACGATCGGAGGTGGGGGGGACTAGCGGAAAACATTCAGTACTTC. Translation: CASNDRRWGGLAENIQYF. Full variable domain (outside the CDR3, taken from reference TRBV19 and TRBJ2-4): DGGITQSPKYLFRKEGQNVTLSCEQNLNHDAMYWYRQDPGQGLRLIYYSQIVNDFQKGDIAEGYSVSREKKESFPLTVTSAQKNPTAFYLCASNDRRWGGLAENIQYFGAGTRLSVL.

This clone came up a few times. The genes are TRBV27 and TRBJ1-5, with D hard to call. The germline V and J ends were trimmed by 3 bases and 1 base, with 7 bases remaining between them. The CDR3 is made up of 14 amino acids. CDR1 is MNHEY, CDR2 SMNVEV, per germline (reference sequence). CDR3 in amino acids: CASSLAGSNQPQHF. As DNA, the CDR3 is TGTGCCAGCAGTTTGGCGGGAAGCAATCAGCCCCAGCATTTT.